This T cell receptor beta chain was obtained from a study of T cell changes during pregnancy in multiple sclerosis. Only in-frame clones appear in the TCRdb table, and some are missing; sequencing was by immunoSEQ multiplex PCR. This table holds some 100,000 clones, 75% to 95% found once. This clone was recorded a few times. The CDR3 runs 14 residues. V gave up 0 bases and J gave up 5 bases, with 11 bases separating them. Germline-derived CDR1 and CDR2 are SGDLS and YYNGEE. This chain links TRBV9 with TRBJ1-1; D might be TRBD1 (5 bases). The TCR was taken from a female donor with multiple sclerosis, enrolled in a pregnancy study. Sequences were derived from peripheral blood, sampled in the second trimester of pregnancy. In DNA form, the CDR3 reads TGTGCCAGCAGCGTAGAAGGGGTGGAGACTGAAGCTTTCTTT. It translates to CASSVEGVETEAFF.